The TCR beta chain described here comes from a study of T cell clonotyping in hematopoietic cell transplantation. Study overall: Pretransplant recipient samples were taken after cytoreduction. Study findings and constraints: Graft donor and pretransplant recipient Inverse Simpson Index values predicted broader posttransplant TCR diversity. CD4 and CD8 repertoire contributions could not be separated without sorting. After transplant, recipient diversity fell while pathologically expanded clonotypes grew through day 180.

About this clone: Its matching antigen is unknown.

Time point: recipient sample about 28 days before transplant, after cytoreduction. Produced via immunoSEQ multiplex PCR; TCRdb's table is partial and in-frame only. Here the sample spans tens of thousands of clones, about 95% being singletons. The sequenced sample was peripheral blood mononuclear cells, obtained before stem cell transplant. This clonotype was obtained from a woman aged 50 to 60 with acute myeloid leukemia. Some clones in this sample may be carry-over from other donors' samples.

CDR3 DNA: TGCGCCAGCAGCTTGGAATTGATCACTGAAGCTTTCTTT. This encodes CASSLELITEAFF. The J gene is TRBJ1-1, the V gene TRBV5-1, with no clear D. V was clipped by 0 bases and J by 4 bases, with 7 bases between them. The germline V gene encodes CDR1 SGHRS and CDR2 YFSETQ. CDR3 length: 13 residues.